A selection of T cell receptor beta chains follows, all from one sample in a study of cytomegalovirus exposure and HLA in healthy donors. Assay used: immunoSEQ multiplex PCR; TCRdb lists only in-frame clones, some missing. Of a few hundred thousand clones listed, roughly four fifths are singletons. Source material: PBMCs. All receptors derive from a woman aged 40 to 55 in good health and CMV-seronegative. CDR3s include the opening cysteine and the closing phenylalanine or tryptophan. D genes are given only for firm matches.

J	D	V	CDR3	DNA
TRBJ2-1	TRBD2	TRBV15	CATNDIETGGQFF	TGTGCCACCAACGATATAGAGACGGGAGGACAGTTCTTC
TRBJ2-1	.	TRBV27	CASSFAGYNEQFF	TGTGCCAGCAGTTTTGCGGGCTACAATGAGCAGTTCTTC
TRBJ1-2	TRBD1	TRBV28	CASITGTVNYGYTF	TGTGCCAGCATAACCGGGACAGTTAACTATGGCTACACCTTC
TRBJ2-5	.	TRBV4-2	CASSQERLRETQYF	TGTGCCAGCAGCCAAGAGCGCTTGCGAGAGACCCAGTACTTC
TRBJ1-2	TRBD1	TRBV4-2	CASSQDMARQGVVYGYTF	TGTGCCAGCAGCCAAGATATGGCCCGGCAGGGGGTGGTCTATGGCTACACCTTC
TRBJ1-3	TRBD1	TRBV5-6	CASSLRQGGNTIYF	TGTGCCAGCAGCTTGCGACAGGGTGGAAACACCATATATTTT
TRBJ1-2	.	TRBV6-5	CASSQGGSGYPF	TGTGCCAGCAGCCAAGGGGGAAGTGGCTACCCCTTC
TRBJ2-7	.	TRBV18	CASSRPTEGYEQYF	TGTGCCAGCTCACGACCCACTGAGGGCTACGAGCAGTACTTC
TRBJ2-5	TRBD2	TRBV4-3	CASSQDGASGMIQETQYF	TGCGCCAGCAGCCAAGATGGTGCTAGCGGGATGATTCAAGAGACCCAGTACTTC
TRBJ1-4	.	TRBV5-1	CASSPGWNEKLFF	TGCGCCAGCAGCCCGGGGTGGAATGAAAAACTGTTTTTT